Listed below are T cell receptor beta chains from one sample, sequenced in a study of CD8+CD57+ T cells in acquired aplastic anemia. TCRdb recomputed calls from the reads with MiXCR, one row per CDR3 protein. The sample includes about 150,000 distinct CDR3 sequences, over 50% of them seen just once. Sequenced sample: sorted CD4+, CD8+, or CD8+CD57+ T cells (not recorded which) from PBMCs. The source is a human donor with aplastic anemia. CDR3s include the opening cysteine and the closing phenylalanine or tryptophan. The D gene is left open where the match is weak. Size tells how often a clone was seen (once, few, many) or the class of an expanded clone, and some rows leave it out.

clone size	D gene	J gene	V gene	CDR3 DNA	CDR3 protein
.	.	TRBJ1-2	TRBV24-1	TGTGCCACCAGTGATCTCTATGGCCACACCTTC	CATSDLYGHTF
few	.	TRBJ2-5	TRBV19	TGTGCCAGTAGCCCTGTCAATACGGAGACCCAGTACTTC	CASSPVNTETQYF
.	TRBD1	TRBJ1-2	TRBV12-3/TRBV12-4	TGTGCCAGCAGTGAAGGGGGCGATGGCTACACCTTC	CASSEGGDGYTF
.	TRBD1	TRBJ2-7	TRBV24-1	TGTGCCACCAGTGACTCAGGGGGCGCGTGGGAGCAGTACTTC	CATSDSGGAWEQYF
many	.	TRBJ1-2	TRBV9	TGTGCCAGCAGCGGCCCTAAGGGGGAGAACTATGGCTACACCTTC	CASSGPKGENYGYTF
.	.	TRBJ1-2	TRBV19	TGTGCCAGTACCAGGGGCACCTATGGCTACACCTTC	CASTRGTYGYTF
.	.	TRBJ2-7	TRBV5-6	TGTGCCAGCAGCTTGTATGGGGAAGCCTACGAGCAGTACTTC	CASSLYGEAYEQYF
.	.	TRBJ1-1	TRBV15	TGTGCCACCAGCAGAGACAGGGCACCGAACACTGAAGCTTTCTTT	CATSRDRAPNTEAFF
.	.	TRBJ1-2	TRBV25-1	TGTGCCAGCAGTGTGGCAGGGGAGGGCTACACCTTC	CASSVAGEGYTF
many	.	TRBJ2-1	TRBV4-1	TGCGCCAGCAGCCATGAGAGGCTGAATGAGCAGTTCTTC	CASSHERLNEQFF
many	TRBD1	TRBJ1-4	TRBV6-1	TGTGCCAGCAGTACCGAACGGGACAGGGACGAAAAACTGTTTTTT	CASSTERDRDEKLFF
.	TRBD2	TRBJ2-5	TRBV24-1	TGTGCCACCGGTGATCGCCTAGCGGGACAAGAGACCCAGTACTTC	CATGDRLAGQETQYF
.	.	TRBJ2-7	TRBV10-1	TGCGCCAGCAGCGACACCTCAACGGACGAGCAGTACTTC	CASSDTSTDEQYF
.	.	TRBJ1-3	TRBV2	TGTGCCAGCAGTGACGGAACCAACTCTGGAAACACCATATATTTT	CASSDGTNSGNTIYF
.	.	TRBJ1-1	TRBV29-1	TGCAGCGTCGAAAAGGTAGCCACTGAAGCTTTCTTT	CSVEKVATEAFF
many	.	TRBJ2-5	TRBV24-1	TGTGCCACCAGTGAGAGCCCAAAGGCGGCCCAGTACTTC	CATSESPKAAQYF
many	.	TRBJ1-1	TRBV5-1	TGCGCCAGCAGCTCGAACAAGGGTCACACTGAAGCTTTCTTT	CASSSNKGHTEAFF
many	.	TRBJ1-2	TRBV29-1	TGCAGCGCTGGGGGGGGCGCGGACTATGGCTACACCTTC	CSAGGGADYGYTF
few	.	TRBJ1-6	TRBV2	TGTGCCAGCAGTCGGGGGAATTCACCCCTCCACTTT	CASSRGNSPLHF
.	TRBD1	TRBJ1-2	TRBV28	TGTGCCAGCAGCCCCTCGGGACAGTCCTATGGCTACACCTTC	CASSPSGQSYGYTF
many	.	TRBJ1-3	TRBV12-3/TRBV12-4	TGTGCCAGCAGTTCAGGGAGGCCCTCTGGAAACACCATATATTTT	CASSSGRPSGNTIYF
.	TRBD2	TRBJ2-7	TRBV10-2	TGCGCCAGCAGTGAAAGAAGCGGGAGCTCCTACGAGCAGTACTTC	CASSERSGSSYEQYF
.	.	TRBJ1-2	TRBV7-9	TGTGCCAGCAGCTTAGGGGTCTACACCTTC	CASSLGVYTF
.	TRBD1	TRBJ1-2	TRBV29-1	TGCAGCGGCATGCAGGGGGAAGTTGGCTACACCTTC	CSGMQGEVGYTF